A selection of T cell receptor beta chains follows, all from one sample in a study of blood T cell repertoires in COVID-19. Assay used: immunoSEQ multiplex PCR; TCRdb lists only in-frame clones, some missing. The sample holds 65,000 to 85,000 clones, roughly 90% seen once. The sample comprised peripheral blood. These receptors all stem from a human donor in a cohort sampled during active COVID-19. Each CDR3 is given with its conserved first and last residue. A D gene is named only where the DNA matches it firmly. The size of a clone is reported for some rows only, either as once, few or many, or as a class for expanded clones.

V: TRBV7-2; D: NA; J: TRBJ1-2; size: NA; DNA: TGTGCCAGCAGCAATCTCGGCTACACCTTC; CDR3: CASSNLGYTF
V: TRBV18; D: NA; J: TRBJ1-1; size: NA; DNA: TGTGCCAGCTCACCTCGTGACAGTCTGGGAACTGAAGCTTTCTTT; CDR3: CASSPRDSLGTEAFF
V: TRBV5-4; D: TRBD2; J: TRBJ2-7; size: NA; DNA: TGTGCCAGCAGCTCGAGACTAGCGGGAACCTACGAGCAGTACTTC; CDR3: CASSSRLAGTYEQYF
V: TRBV10-3; D: TRBD2; J: TRBJ2-3; size: NA; DNA: TGTGCCATCAGCTGGGGGGGGAGCACAGATACGCAGTATTTT; CDR3: CAISWGGSTDTQYF
V: TRBV18; D: NA; J: TRBJ1-1; size: NA; DNA: TGTGCCAGCTCACCCAGGGGCCAGGGGAACACTGAAGCTTTCTTT; CDR3: CASSPRGQGNTEAFF
V: TRBV3-1/TRBV3-2; D: NA; J: TRBJ1-2; size: NA; DNA: TGTGCCAGCAGCCAAGGTTTAGACTATGGCTACACCTTC; CDR3: CASSQGLDYGYTF
V: TRBV3-1/TRBV3-2; D: TRBD1; J: TRBJ2-4; size: NA; DNA: TGTGCCAGCAGCCCCGGAGTTGGGACAGGGGGGTACATTCAGTACTTC; CDR3: CASSPGVGTGGYIQYF
V: TRBV7-8; D: TRBD1; J: TRBJ2-6; size: NA; DNA: TGTGCCAGCAGCACCAGACAGGGAGGGGCCAACGTCCTGACTTTC; CDR3: CASSTRQGGANVLTF
V: TRBV19; D: NA; J: TRBJ1-2; size: NA; DNA: TGTGCCAGTAGTATAGAGTTCATCCATGGCTACACCTTC; CDR3: CASSIEFIHGYTF
V: TRBV5-1; D: TRBD1; J: TRBJ2-1; size: NA; DNA: TGCGCCAGCAGCTGGTCCGGGACAGGGGGATACAATGAGCAGTTCTTC; CDR3: CASSWSGTGGYNEQFF
V: TRBV5-1; D: TRBD2; J: TRBJ2-1; size: NA; DNA: TGCGCCAGCAGCTTGGCCTGGATAGCGGGAGGTTACAATGAGCAGTTCTTC; CDR3: CASSLAWIAGGYNEQFF
V: TRBV5-6; D: TRBD1; J: TRBJ1-1; size: NA; DNA: TGTGCCAGCAGCACCCGGACAGGGGAGGACACTGAAGCTTTCTTT; CDR3: CASSTRTGEDTEAFF
V: TRBV6-2/TRBV6-3; D: NA; J: TRBJ2-1; size: NA; DNA: TGTGCCAGCAGTATTACGTACCAGGGCTACAATGAGCAGTTCTTC; CDR3: CASSITYQGYNEQFF
V: TRBV9; D: NA; J: TRBJ2-7; size: NA; DNA: TGTGCCAGCTCATCGAGCGGGCACGAGCAGTACTTC; CDR3: CASSSSGHEQYF
V: TRBV12-3/TRBV12-4; D: NA; J: TRBJ1-2; size: NA; DNA: TGTGCCAGCAGTTTAGGAGGGATCTATGGCTACACCTTC; CDR3: CASSLGGIYGYTF
V: TRBV27; D: NA; J: TRBJ1-5; size: NA; DNA: TGTGCCAGCAGCCAATTATTGGGCCTCAATCAGCCCCAGCATTTT; CDR3: CASSQLLGLNQPQHF
V: TRBV11-2; D: NA; J: TRBJ2-7; size: NA; DNA: TGTGCCAGCAGCTTAGATCTCACTCCCTCCTACGAGCAGTACTTC; CDR3: CASSLDLTPSYEQYF
V: TRBV5-1; D: TRBD1; J: TRBJ1-5; size: NA; DNA: TGCGCCAGCAGCTTGGGAGACAGGGGTCAGCCCCAGCATTTT; CDR3: CASSLGDRGQPQHF
V: TRBV19; D: NA; J: TRBJ1-2; size: NA; DNA: TGTGCCAGTAACCAACCTGGGCAGGGAAGGGATGGCTACACCTTC; CDR3: CASNQPGQGRDGYTF
V: TRBV6-2/TRBV6-3; D: TRBD1; J: TRBJ2-7; size: NA; DNA: TGTGCCAGCAGTTCATCCGGGACAGGAGTCTACGAGCAGTACTTC; CDR3: CASSSSGTGVYEQYF
V: TRBV4-1; D: NA; J: TRBJ1-2; size: NA; DNA: TGCGCCAGCAGCCAAGATACGGGGGGAATCTATGGCTACACCTTC; CDR3: CASSQDTGGIYGYTF
V: TRBV5-1; D: TRBD1; J: TRBJ2-7; size: NA; DNA: TGCGCCAGCAGCTTGAAAGACAGGGCCGCCTACGAGCAGTACTTC; CDR3: CASSLKDRAAYEQYF
V: TRBV7-6; D: NA; J: TRBJ1-2; size: NA; DNA: TGTGCCAGCAGCTTAGATGCAGGGAACTATGGCTACACCTTC; CDR3: CASSLDAGNYGYTF
V: TRBV6-6; D: TRBD1; J: TRBJ1-1; size: once; DNA: TGTGCCAGCATAGGGACAGCCGGGAACACTGAAGCTTTCTTT; CDR3: CASIGTAGNTEAFF
V: TRBV7-2; D: NA; J: TRBJ2-7; size: NA; DNA: TGTGCCAGCAGCCCGGGGGTAGGTTACGAGCAGTACTTC; CDR3: CASSPGVGYEQYF
V: TRBV28; D: TRBD2; J: TRBJ2-1; size: NA; DNA: TGTGCCAGCAGCCCTTTGAGGGGACTAGCTTACAATGAGCAGTTCTTC; CDR3: CASSPLRGLAYNEQFF
V: TRBV7-9; D: NA; J: TRBJ1-3; size: NA; DNA: TGTGCCAGCAGCTTAGAGGCAGGGTCTGGAAACACCATATATTTT; CDR3: CASSLEAGSGNTIYF
V: TRBV5-1; D: NA; J: TRBJ1-6; size: NA; DNA: TGCGCCAGCAGCGGGGGAGGGTCAGGGCGAAATTCACCCCTCCACTTT; CDR3: CASSGGGSGRNSPLHF
V: TRBV30; D: NA; J: TRBJ2-4; size: NA; DNA: TGTGCCTGGAGTCCCGGGACTCCTAACATTCAGTACTTC; CDR3: CAWSPGTPNIQYF
V: TRBV4-2; D: TRBD1; J: TRBJ2-5; size: NA; DNA: TGTGCCAGCAGCGCTGGAAACAGGGGGCGGGAGACCCAGTACTTC; CDR3: CASSAGNRGRETQYF
V: TRBV19; D: TRBD1; J: TRBJ2-1; size: NA; DNA: TGTGCCAGTAGTACCCGGGACAGGGGTCTCCGGTACAATGGTGAGCAGTTCTTC; CDR3: CASSTRDRGLRYNGEQFF
V: TRBV7-7; D: NA; J: TRBJ2-2; size: NA; DNA: TGTGCCAGCAGCTTAGTATCGCAGGGAAACACCGGGGAGCTGTTTTTT; CDR3: CASSLVSQGNTGELFF
V: TRBV28; D: NA; J: TRBJ2-1; size: NA; DNA: TGTGCCAGCACCTTGGGTGGGGCACAGGAGCAGTTCTTC; CDR3: CASTLGGAQEQFF
V: TRBV5-4; D: NA; J: TRBJ2-5; size: NA; DNA: TGTGCCAGCAGCCAGAGGGCCGGAAGCGTGGAGACCCAGTACTTC; CDR3: CASSQRAGSVETQYF
V: TRBV6-1; D: NA; J: TRBJ2-1; size: NA; DNA: TGTGCCAGCAGTGAACGCCCGGGTCAGAATGAGCAGTTCTTC; CDR3: CASSERPGQNEQFF
V: TRBV7-8; D: NA; J: TRBJ2-1; size: NA; DNA: TGTGCCAGCAGCTTAGACCGGGGTCACAATGAGCAGTTCTTC; CDR3: CASSLDRGHNEQFF
V: TRBV7-8; D: NA; J: TRBJ2-7; size: NA; DNA: TGTGCCAGCAGCTTAGGGAGGGGGGGCCGGGTCGAGCAGTACTTC; CDR3: CASSLGRGGRVEQYF
V: TRBV28; D: NA; J: TRBJ2-5; size: NA; DNA: TGTGCCAGCAGATCAAAAGAGACCCAGTACTTC; CDR3: CASRSKETQYF
V: TRBV5-4; D: TRBD2; J: TRBJ2-1; size: NA; DNA: TGTGCCAGCAGCTCCGGGGGGGCCGTCGCCTACAATGAGCAGTTCTTC; CDR3: CASSSGGAVAYNEQFF
V: TRBV9; D: TRBD2; J: TRBJ2-1; size: NA; DNA: TGTGCCAGCAGCGTAGAGGGACTAGCGGGAGGGAGCTCCTACAATGAGCAGTTCTTC; CDR3: CASSVEGLAGGSSYNEQFF
V: TRBV7-8; D: TRBD1; J: TRBJ1-2; size: NA; DNA: TGTGCCAGCAGCTCACAGGGGGAGATCGATGGCTACACCTTC; CDR3: CASSSQGEIDGYTF
V: TRBV5-8; D: NA; J: TRBJ2-7; size: NA; DNA: TGTGCCAGCAGCTTGGCGGTGGTACGGGAGCAGTACTTC; CDR3: CASSLAVVREQYF
V: TRBV27; D: TRBD2; J: TRBJ2-7; size: NA; DNA: TGTGCCAGCAGTTTGGGACTAGCGGGAGGGCCGGGCTCCTACGAGCAGTACTTC; CDR3: CASSLGLAGGPGSYEQYF
V: TRBV19; D: NA; J: TRBJ1-2; size: NA; DNA: TGTGCCAGTAGATTGGACAGCCTTAACTTCTATGGCTACACCTTC; CDR3: CASRLDSLNFYGYTF
V: TRBV7-9; D: TRBD2; J: TRBJ2-3; size: NA; DNA: TGTGCCAGCAGCTTATCGGGGGGAGGGGATACGCAGTATTTT; CDR3: CASSLSGGGDTQYF
V: TRBV7-9; D: TRBD1; J: TRBJ1-3; size: NA; DNA: TGTGCCAGTCCCGAGACAGGGGCCCCTACACTCTCTGGAAACACCATATATTTT; CDR3: CASPETGAPTLSGNTIYF
V: TRBV7-2; D: NA; J: TRBJ2-3; size: NA; DNA: TGTGCCAGCAGCTTCAGCGGGAGCACAGATACGCAGTATTTT; CDR3: CASSFSGSTDTQYF
V: TRBV5-6; D: TRBD1; J: TRBJ1-5; size: NA; DNA: TGTGCCAGCAGCCTGTACCAGGGGGCTGGCAATCAGCCCCAGCATTTT; CDR3: CASSLYQGAGNQPQHF
V: TRBV4-1; D: TRBD1; J: TRBJ2-7; size: NA; DNA: TGCGCCAGCAGCCAGCCGGGACAGGGGGCCTACGAGCAGTACTTC; CDR3: CASSQPGQGAYEQYF
V: TRBV6-5; D: NA; J: TRBJ1-1; size: NA; DNA: TGTGCCAGCAGTTACTCGACGGGGGACACTGAAGCTTTCTTT; CDR3: CASSYSTGDTEAFF
V: TRBV6-6; D: TRBD2; J: TRBJ2-1; size: NA; DNA: TGTGCCAGCAGTAGGGGTTTAAGCGGGGGGGCCGATGAGCAGTTCTTC; CDR3: CASSRGLSGGADEQFF
V: TRBV19; D: TRBD1; J: TRBJ1-2; size: NA; DNA: TGTGCCAGTAGTAAAGCCGGGACAGGGTATGGCTACACCTTC; CDR3: CASSKAGTGYGYTF
V: TRBV5-6; D: NA; J: TRBJ2-7; size: NA; DNA: TGTGCCAGCAGCTTGGATAGGAGGGACTACGAGCAGTACTTC; CDR3: CASSLDRRDYEQYF
V: TRBV10-2; D: TRBD1; J: TRBJ1-1; size: NA; DNA: TGCGCCAGCAGGGAACGGGACAGCCGAAAGATCGCTGAAGCTTTCTTT; CDR3: CASRERDSRKIAEAFF
V: TRBV9; D: TRBD2; J: TRBJ2-5; size: NA; DNA: TGTGCCAGCAGCCTAGAAAGGGGAGGGGTTGGTCAAGAGACCCAGTACTTC; CDR3: CASSLERGGVGQETQYF